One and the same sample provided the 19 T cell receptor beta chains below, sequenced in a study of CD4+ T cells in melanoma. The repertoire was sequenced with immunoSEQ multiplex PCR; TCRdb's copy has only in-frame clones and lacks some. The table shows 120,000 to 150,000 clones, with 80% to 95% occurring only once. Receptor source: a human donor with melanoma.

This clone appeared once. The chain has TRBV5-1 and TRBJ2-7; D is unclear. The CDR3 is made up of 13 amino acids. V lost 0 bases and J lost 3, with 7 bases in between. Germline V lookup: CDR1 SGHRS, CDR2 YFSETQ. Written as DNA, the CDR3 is TGCGCCAGCAGCTTGGCGCCTAACTACGAGCAGTACTTC. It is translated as CASSLAPNYEQYF.

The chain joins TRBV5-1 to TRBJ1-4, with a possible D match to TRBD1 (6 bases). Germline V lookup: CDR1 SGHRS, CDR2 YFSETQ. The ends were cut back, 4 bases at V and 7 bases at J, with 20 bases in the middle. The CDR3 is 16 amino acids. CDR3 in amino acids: CASSPSPPGQSEKLFF. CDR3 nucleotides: TGCGCCAGCAGCCCCTCACCCCCGGGACAATCTGAAAAACTGTTTTTT.

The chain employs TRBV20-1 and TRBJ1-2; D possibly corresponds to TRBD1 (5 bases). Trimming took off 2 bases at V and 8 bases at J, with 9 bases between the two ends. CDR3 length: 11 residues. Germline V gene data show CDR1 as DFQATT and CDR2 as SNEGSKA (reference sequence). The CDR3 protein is CSARSRVGYTF. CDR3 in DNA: TGCAGTGCTAGATCCAGGGTGGGCTACACCTTC.

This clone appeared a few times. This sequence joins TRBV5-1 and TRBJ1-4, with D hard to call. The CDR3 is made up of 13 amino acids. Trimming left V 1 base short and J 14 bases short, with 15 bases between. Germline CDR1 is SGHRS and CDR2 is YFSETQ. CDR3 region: CASSLIGLGGLFF. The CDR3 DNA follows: TGCGCCAGCAGCTTGATTGGCTTGGGAGGGCTGTTTTTT. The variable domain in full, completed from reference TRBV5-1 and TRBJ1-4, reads KAGVTQTPRYLIKTRGQQVTLSCSPISGHRSVSWYQQTPGQGLQFLFEYFSETQRNKGNFPGRFSGRQFSNSRSEMNVSTLELGDSALYLCASSLIGLGGLFFGSGTQLSVL.

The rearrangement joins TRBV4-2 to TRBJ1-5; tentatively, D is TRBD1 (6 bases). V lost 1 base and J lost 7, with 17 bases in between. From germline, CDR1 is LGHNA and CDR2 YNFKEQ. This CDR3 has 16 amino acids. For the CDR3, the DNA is TGTGCCAGCAGCCAAGTTGTCGTCTTAGGGGGACAGCCCCAGCATTTT. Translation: CASSQVVVLGGQPQHF.

The CDR3 DNA follows: TGTGCCAGCAGTTCCCGGACTAGCCGTACATACAATGAGCAGTTCTTC. This gives the protein CASSSRTSRTYNEQFF. V is TRBV6-5 and J is TRBJ2-1, with 8 bases identical to TRBD2. CDR3 length equals 16 residues. CDR1 is MNHEY, CDR2 SVGAGI, per germline. The V segment lost 4 bases and the J segment 4 bases; nucleotides outside the gene matches: 9.

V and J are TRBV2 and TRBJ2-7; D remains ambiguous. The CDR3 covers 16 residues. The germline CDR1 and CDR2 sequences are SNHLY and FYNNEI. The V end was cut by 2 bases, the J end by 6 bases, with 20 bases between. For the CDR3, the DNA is TGTGCCAGCAGTGAAAGGTCCCCCGATCCCCCCTTCGAGCAGTACTTC. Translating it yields CASSERSPDPPFEQYF. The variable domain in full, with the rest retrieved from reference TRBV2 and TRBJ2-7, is EPEVTQTPSHQVTQMGQEVILRCVPISNHLYFYWYRQILGQKVEFLVSFYNNEISEKSEIFDDQFSVERPDGSNFTLKIRSTKLEDSAMYFCASSERSPDPPFEQYFGPGTRLTVT.

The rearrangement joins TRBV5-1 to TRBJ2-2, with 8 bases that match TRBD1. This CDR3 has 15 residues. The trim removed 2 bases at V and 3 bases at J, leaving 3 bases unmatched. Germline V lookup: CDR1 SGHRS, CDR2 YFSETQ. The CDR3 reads CASSLQGVDTGELFF. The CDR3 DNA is TGCGCCAGCAGCTTACAGGGGGTGGACACCGGGGAGCTGTTTTTT.

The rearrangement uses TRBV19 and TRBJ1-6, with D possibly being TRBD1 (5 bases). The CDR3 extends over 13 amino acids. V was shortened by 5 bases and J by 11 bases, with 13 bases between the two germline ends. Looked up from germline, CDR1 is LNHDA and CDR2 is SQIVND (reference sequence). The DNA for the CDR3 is TGTGCCAGTAGTCTCCGGGGGGTGACACCCCTCCACTTT. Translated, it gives CASSLRGVTPLHF.

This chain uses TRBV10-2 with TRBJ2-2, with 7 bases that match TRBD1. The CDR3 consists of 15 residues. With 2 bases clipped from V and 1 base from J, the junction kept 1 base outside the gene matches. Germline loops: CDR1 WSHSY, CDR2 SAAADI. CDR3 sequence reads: CASSERTGNTGELFF. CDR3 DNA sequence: TGCGCCAGCAGTGAGCGGACAGGGAACACCGGGGAGCTGTTTTTT.

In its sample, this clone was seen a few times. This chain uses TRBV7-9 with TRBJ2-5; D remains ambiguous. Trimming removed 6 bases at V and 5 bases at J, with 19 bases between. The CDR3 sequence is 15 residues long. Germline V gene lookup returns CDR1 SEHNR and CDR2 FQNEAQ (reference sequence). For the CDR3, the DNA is TGTGCCAGCAGTAAAACAGATGGGTGGGTCGAGACCCAGTACTTC. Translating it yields CASSKTDGWVETQYF.

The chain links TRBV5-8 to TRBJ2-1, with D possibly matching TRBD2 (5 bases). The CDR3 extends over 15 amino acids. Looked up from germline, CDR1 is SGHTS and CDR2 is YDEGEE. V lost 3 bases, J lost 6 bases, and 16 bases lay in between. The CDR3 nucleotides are TGTGCCAGCAGCTCCTACAGTGTGGCGGGCAATGAGCAGTTCTTC. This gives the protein CASSSYSVAGNEQFF.

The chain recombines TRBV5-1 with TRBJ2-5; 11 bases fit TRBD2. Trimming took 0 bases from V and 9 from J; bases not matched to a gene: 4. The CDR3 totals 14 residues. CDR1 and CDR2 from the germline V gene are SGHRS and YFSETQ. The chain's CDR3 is CASSLVASGGSQYF. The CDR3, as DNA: TGCGCCAGCAGCTTGGTGGCTAGCGGGGGGTCCCAGTACTTC.

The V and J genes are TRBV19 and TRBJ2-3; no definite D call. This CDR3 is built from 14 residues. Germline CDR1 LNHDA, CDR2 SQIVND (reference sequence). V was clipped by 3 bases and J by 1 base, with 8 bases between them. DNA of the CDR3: TGTGCCAGTAGTATGTCCATTGGCACAGATACGCAGTATTTT. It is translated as CASSMSIGTDTQYF.

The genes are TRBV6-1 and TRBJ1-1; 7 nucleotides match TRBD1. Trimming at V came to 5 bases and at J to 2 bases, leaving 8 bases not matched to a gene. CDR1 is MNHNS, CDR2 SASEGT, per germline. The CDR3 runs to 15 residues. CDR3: CASSPRTGANTEAFF. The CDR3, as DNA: TGTGCCAGCAGTCCTCGAACAGGGGCAAACACTGAAGCTTTCTTT.

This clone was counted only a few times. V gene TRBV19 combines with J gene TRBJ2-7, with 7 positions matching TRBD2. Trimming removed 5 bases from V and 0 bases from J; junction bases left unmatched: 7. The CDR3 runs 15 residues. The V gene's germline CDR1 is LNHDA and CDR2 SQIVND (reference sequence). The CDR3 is CASSPRSGDSYEQYF. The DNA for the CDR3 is TGTGCCAGTAGTCCACGCAGCGGGGACTCCTACGAGCAGTACTTC.

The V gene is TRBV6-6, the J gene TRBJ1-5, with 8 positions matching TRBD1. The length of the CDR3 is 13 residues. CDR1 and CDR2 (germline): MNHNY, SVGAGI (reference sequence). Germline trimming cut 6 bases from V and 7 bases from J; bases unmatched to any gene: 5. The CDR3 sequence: CASRTGEVQPQHF. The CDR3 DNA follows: TGTGCCAGCAGGACAGGGGAGGTACAGCCCCAGCATTTT.

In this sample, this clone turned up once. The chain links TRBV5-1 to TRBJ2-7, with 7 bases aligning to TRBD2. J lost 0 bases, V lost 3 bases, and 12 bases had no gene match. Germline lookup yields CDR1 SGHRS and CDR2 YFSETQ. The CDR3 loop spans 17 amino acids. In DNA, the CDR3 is TGCGCCAGCAGCTCATGGGGGGGACCACAGGTCTCCTACGAGCAGTACTTC. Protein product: CASSSWGGPQVSYEQYF.

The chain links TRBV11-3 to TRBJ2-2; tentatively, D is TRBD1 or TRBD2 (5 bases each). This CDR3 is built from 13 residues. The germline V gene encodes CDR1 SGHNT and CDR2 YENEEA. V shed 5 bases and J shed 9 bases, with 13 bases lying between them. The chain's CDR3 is CASSLGPLRELFF. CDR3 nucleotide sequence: TGTGCCAGCAGCCTGGGACCTTTACGGGAGCTGTTTTTT.